This T cell receptor beta chain was profiled in a study of blood T cell repertoires in COVID-19. Enrolled through a virtual design, the participants were between 18 and 89 years of age and came from some 26 US areas. Self-reported history from a screening survey and questionnaire set each donor's cohort. Assay: immunoSEQ multiplex PCR; the TCRdb copy retains only in-frame clones and omits some. The sample lists about 440,000 clones, 70% to 90% occurring once. The sequenced sample consisted of PBMCs or T cells enriched from blood (not recorded which). The receptor was derived from a woman under 30 with acute COVID-19.

CDR3 amino acids: CASMVGDTDTQYF. The CDR3 DNA reads TGTGCCAGCATGGTTGGAGACACAGATACGCAGTATTTT. The V and J genes are TRBV6-6 and TRBJ2-3, with D unresolved. Germline V gives CDR1 MNHNY, CDR2 SVGAGI (reference sequence). The CDR3 is 13 residues long. V lost 7 bases and J lost 2, with 10 bases in between.